This paragraph reports one T cell receptor beta chain. These data originate in a study of blood T cell repertoires in COVID-19. In the study overall: Spain, Italy and the United States supplied samples that represented acute and convalescent COVID-19. The analysed material was cDNA or gDNA that came from T cells, B-cell-depleted T cells, or PBMCs.

In the authors' workflow: By means of reference gene primer amplification, nucleated cell counts were estimated. Using immunoSEQ multiplex PCR, the repertoire was profiled, and TCRdb retains in-frame clones only, with some absent. The V and J calls and the clone size are those of that table, but D and trimming were determined from the DNA. Altogether approximately 250,000 clones are present, about 89% being singletons, with the ten largest covering around 9%. Germline V gene data show CDR1 as MNHNS and CDR2 as SASEGT. The CDR3 consists of 12 residues. Deletions cut 7 bases from V and 7 bases from J, with 11 bases between.

The TCR comes from a man between 40 and 49 years old with active or convalescent COVID-19. Sequenced: peripheral blood. V gene TRBV6-1 combines with J gene TRBJ1-3; a weak D match, TRBD1 (5 bases). In DNA, the CDR3 is TGTGCCAGCAACTCTGGGGGGAACACCATATATTTT. It translates to CASNSGGNTIYF.